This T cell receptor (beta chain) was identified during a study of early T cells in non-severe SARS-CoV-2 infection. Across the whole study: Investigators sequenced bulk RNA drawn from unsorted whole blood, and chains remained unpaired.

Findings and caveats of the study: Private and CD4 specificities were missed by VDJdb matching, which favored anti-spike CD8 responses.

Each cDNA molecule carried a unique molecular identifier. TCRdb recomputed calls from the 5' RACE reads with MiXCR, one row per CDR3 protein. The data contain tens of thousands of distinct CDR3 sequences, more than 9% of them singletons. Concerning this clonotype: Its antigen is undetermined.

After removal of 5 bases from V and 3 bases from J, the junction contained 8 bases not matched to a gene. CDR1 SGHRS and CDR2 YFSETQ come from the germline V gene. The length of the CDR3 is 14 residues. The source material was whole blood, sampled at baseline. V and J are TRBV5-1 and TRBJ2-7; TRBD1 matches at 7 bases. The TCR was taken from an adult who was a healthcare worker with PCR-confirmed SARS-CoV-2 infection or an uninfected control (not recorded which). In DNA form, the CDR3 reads TGCGCCAGCAGTTACTTGTCAGGGGGCTACGAGCAGTACTTC. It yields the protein CASSYLSGGYEQYF.